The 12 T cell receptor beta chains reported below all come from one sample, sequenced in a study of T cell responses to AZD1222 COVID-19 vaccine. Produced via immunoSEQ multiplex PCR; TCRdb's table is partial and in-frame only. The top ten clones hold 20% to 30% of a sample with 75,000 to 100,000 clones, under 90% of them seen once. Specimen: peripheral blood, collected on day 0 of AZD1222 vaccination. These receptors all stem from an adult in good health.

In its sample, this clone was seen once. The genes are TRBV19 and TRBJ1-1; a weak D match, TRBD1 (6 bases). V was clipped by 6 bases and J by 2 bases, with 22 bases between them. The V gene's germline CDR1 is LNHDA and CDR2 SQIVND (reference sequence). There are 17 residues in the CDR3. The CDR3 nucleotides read TGTGCCAGTAGAGACACAGGGAGGGCGGGAATCAACACTGAAGCTTTCTTT. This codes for CASRDTGRAGINTEAFF.

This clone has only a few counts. In DNA form, the CDR3 reads TGTGCCAGCAGCCGTAAGGGCGATTCACCCCTCCACTTT. Residues: CASSRKGDSPLHF. This chain connects TRBV3-1 (or the pseudogene TRBV3-2) to TRBJ1-6; D is ambiguous. From germline, CDR1 is LGHDT and CDR2 YNNKEL (reference sequence). Trimming removed 4 bases at V and 8 bases at J, with 9 bases between. CDR3 length: 13 residues.

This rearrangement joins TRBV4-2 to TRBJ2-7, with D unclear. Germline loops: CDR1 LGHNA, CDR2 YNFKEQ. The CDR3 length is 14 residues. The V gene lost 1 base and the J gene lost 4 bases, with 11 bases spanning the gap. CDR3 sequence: CASSQGAPSYEQYF. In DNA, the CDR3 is TGTGCCAGCAGCCAAGGGGCCCCCAGTTACGAGCAGTACTTC.

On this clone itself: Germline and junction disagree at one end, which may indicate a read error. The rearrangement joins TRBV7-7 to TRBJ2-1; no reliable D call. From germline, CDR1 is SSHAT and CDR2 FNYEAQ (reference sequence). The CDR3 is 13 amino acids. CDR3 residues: CASSSRLATEQFF. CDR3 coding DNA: TGTGCTAGCAGCTCACGGTTAGCAACTGAGCAGTTCTTC. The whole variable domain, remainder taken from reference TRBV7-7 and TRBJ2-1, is GAGVSQSPRYKVTKRGQDVTLRCDPISSHATLYWYQQALGQGPEFLTYFNYEAQPDKSGLPSDRFSAERPEGSISTLTIQRTEQRDSAMYRCASSSRLATEQFFGPGTRLTVL.

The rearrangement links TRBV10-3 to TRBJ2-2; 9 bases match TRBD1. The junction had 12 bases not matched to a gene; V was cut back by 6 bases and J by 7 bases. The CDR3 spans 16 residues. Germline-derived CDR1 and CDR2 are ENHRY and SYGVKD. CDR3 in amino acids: CAISSRGTGSIGELFF. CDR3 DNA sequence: TGTGCCATCAGCTCACGAGGGACAGGGAGTATCGGGGAGCTGTTTTTT.

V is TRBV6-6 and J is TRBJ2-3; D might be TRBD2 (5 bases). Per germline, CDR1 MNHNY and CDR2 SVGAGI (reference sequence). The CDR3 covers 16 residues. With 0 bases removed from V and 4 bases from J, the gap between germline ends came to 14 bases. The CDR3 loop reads CASSYSSLAGADTQYF. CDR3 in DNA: TGTGCCAGCAGTTACTCGAGTCTAGCCGGAGCAGATACGCAGTATTTT.

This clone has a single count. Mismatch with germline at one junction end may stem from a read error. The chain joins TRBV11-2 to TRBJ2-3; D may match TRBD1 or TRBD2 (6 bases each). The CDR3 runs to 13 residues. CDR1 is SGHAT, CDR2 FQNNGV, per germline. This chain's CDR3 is CASSLGPGHTGVF. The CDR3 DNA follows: TGTGCCAGCAGCTTGGGACCGGGACACACGGGAGTTTTT.

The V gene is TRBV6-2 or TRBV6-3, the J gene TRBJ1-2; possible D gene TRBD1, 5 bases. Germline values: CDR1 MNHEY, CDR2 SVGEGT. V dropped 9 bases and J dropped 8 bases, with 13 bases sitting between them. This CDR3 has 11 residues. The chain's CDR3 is CASSLGGGYTF. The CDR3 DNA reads TGTGCCAGTAGTCTCGGGGGAGGCTACACCTTC.

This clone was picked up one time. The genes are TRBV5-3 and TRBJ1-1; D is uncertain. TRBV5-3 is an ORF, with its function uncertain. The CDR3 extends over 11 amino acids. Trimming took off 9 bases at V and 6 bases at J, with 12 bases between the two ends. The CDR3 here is CATPQDPEAFF. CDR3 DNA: TGTGCCACCCCCCAGGACCCTGAAGCTTTCTTT.

DNA of the CDR3: TGTGCCAGCAGCTTAGGGTTTCAGGGGGATGAAAAACTGTTTTTT. Amino acids: CASSLGFQGDEKLFF. The rearrangement joins TRBV11-2 to TRBJ1-4; 7 nucleotides line up with TRBD1. The CDR3 has 15 residues. In germline, CDR1 is SGHAT, CDR2 FQNNGV. With V trimmed by 1 base and J by 6 bases, 5 bases remained unmatched.

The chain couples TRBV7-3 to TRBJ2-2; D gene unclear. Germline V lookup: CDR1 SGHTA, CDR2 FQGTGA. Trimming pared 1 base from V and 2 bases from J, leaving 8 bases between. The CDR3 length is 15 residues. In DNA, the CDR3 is TGTGCCAGCAGCTTAATGTCCATTAACACCGGGGAGCTGTTTTTT. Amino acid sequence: CASSLMSINTGELFF. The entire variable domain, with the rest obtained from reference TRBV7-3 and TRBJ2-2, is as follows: GAGVSQTPSNKVTEKGKYVELRCDPISGHTALYWYRQSLGQGPEFLIYFQGTGAADDSGLPNDRFFAVRPEGSVSTLKIQRTERGDSAVYLCASSLMSINTGELFFGEGSRLTVL.

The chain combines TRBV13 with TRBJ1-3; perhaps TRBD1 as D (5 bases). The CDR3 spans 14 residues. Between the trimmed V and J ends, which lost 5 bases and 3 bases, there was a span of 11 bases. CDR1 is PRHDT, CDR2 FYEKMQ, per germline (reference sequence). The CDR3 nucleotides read TGTGCCAGCAGCGAGCTCAGGGATGGAAACACCATATATTTT. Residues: CASSELRDGNTIYF. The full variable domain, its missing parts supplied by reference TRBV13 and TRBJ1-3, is AAGVIQSPRHLIKEKRETATLKCYPIPRHDTVYWYQQGPGQDPQFLISFYEKMQSDKGSIPDRFSAQQFSDYHSELNMSSLELGDSALYFCASSELRDGNTIYFGEGSWLTVV.